This T cell receptor (beta chain) emerged from a study of blood T cell repertoires in COVID-19. At the level of the study: Italy, Spain and the United States were the sources of the convalescent and acute COVID-19 samples. T cells, B-cell-depleted T cells, or PBMCs supplied cDNA or gDNA.

This CDR3 comprises 16 residues. With V trimmed by 5 bases and J by 6 bases, 9 bases remained unmatched. Per germline, CDR1 SGHVS and CDR2 FNYEAQ. As processed by the authors: Reference gene primer amplification gave estimated nucleated cell counts. Sequencing was performed with immunoSEQ multiplex PCR; in TCRdb, only in-frame clones are kept and a portion is missing. The V and J calls and clone size come from that table; D and trimming were worked out from the DNA. Here the sample spans about 100,000 clones, 70% to 90% being singletons. Sequencing was done on a sample of peripheral blood. The rearrangement uses TRBV7-6 and TRBJ2-6; 8 bases align to TRBD1. The TCR originated in a woman in her sixties or seventies in a cohort sampled during active or convalescent COVID-19. The CDR3 nucleotides read TGTGCCAGCAGCAGGAGGGCAGGGGGCGAGGCCAACGTCCTGACTTTC. Amino acids: CASSRRAGGEANVLTF.